This is a list of T cell receptor beta chains from one sample in a study of neurological immune-mediated disorders. TCRdb used MiXCR to reprocess the 5' RACE reads, holding one entry per CDR3 protein. The sample carries 65,000 to 90,000 distinct CDR3 sequences, 2.5% to 3.5% recorded once. Sample: PBMCs. These receptors originate from a woman aged 45-65 years with multiple sclerosis. Both conserved end residues are part of each CDR3. D genes are given only for firm matches. Clone size is shown for a subset of rows, as once, few, many or a class of expanded clone.

cdr3_aa	cdr3_nt	d_call	j_call	clone_size	v_call
CASSLEADTQYF	TGCGCCAGCAGCTTGGAGGCAGATACGCAGTATTTT	NA	TRBJ2-3	many	TRBV5-1
CASSQLADSSNEQFF	TGTGCCAGCAGCCAACTAGCGGACTCAAGCAATGAGCAGTTCTTC	TRBD2	TRBJ2-1	many	TRBV7-3
CASSSQLDTQYF	TGTGCCAGTAGTTCGCAATTGGATACGCAGTATTTT	NA	TRBJ2-3	many	TRBV19
CSAPGPRSETQYF	TGCAGTGCTCCAGGACCTCGATCGGAGACCCAGTACTTC	NA	TRBJ2-5	many	TRBV20-1
CASSYFRTGELFF	TGTGCCAGCAGTTATTTTAGGACCGGGGAGCTGTTTTTT	NA	TRBJ2-2	many	TRBV6-5
CASSWQGAGVSNQPQHF	TGTGCCAGCAGCTGGCAGGGGGCTGGGGTTAGCAATCAGCCCCAGCATTTT	TRBD1	TRBJ1-5	many	TRBV6-6
CASLLSGRSNSPLHF	TGTGCCAGCCTTCTCTCCGGGCGGTCAAATTCACCCCTCCACTTT	NA	TRBJ1-6	medium-sized	TRBV7-2
CASSLTLSQPQHF	TGTGCCAGCAGCCTGACCCTTTCCCAGCCCCAGCATTTT	NA	TRBJ1-5	many	TRBV11-1
CASSRAGRGTDTQYF	TGTGCCAGCAGCCGAGCGGGAAGGGGCACAGATACGCAGTATTTT	TRBD2	TRBJ2-3	many	TRBV7-2
CASSPPVGGGSNEQFF	TGTGCCAGCAGCCCCCCCGTGGGAGGGGGTTCGAATGAGCAGTTCTTC	NA	TRBJ2-1	many	TRBV7-8
CASSGTGRIWNTGELFF	TGTGCCAGCAGCGGGACAGGGAGAATTTGGAACACCGGGGAGCTGTTTTTT	TRBD1	TRBJ2-2	many	TRBV5-8
CASSLKTGPTGELFF	TGTGCCAGCAGCCTCAAGACTGGACCCACCGGGGAGCTGTTTTTT	NA	TRBJ2-2	many	TRBV5-4
CASSQDVTGQETQYF	TGTGCCAGCAGCCAAGATGTAACAGGGCAAGAGACCCAGTACTTC	NA	TRBJ2-5	many	TRBV3-1
CASSPGQGSWETQYF	TGTGCCAGCAGCCCTGGACAGGGATCGTGGGAGACCCAGTACTTC	TRBD1	TRBJ2-5	NA	TRBV4-2
CSARFSRLRTQYF	TGCAGTGCTAGATTCTCGCGTCTCCGTACGCAGTATTTT	NA	TRBJ2-3	many	TRBV20-1
CASSLYRTSPAFRTQYF	TGTGCCAGCAGTTTATATAGGACTAGCCCCGCATTCCGGACGCAGTATTTT	TRBD2	TRBJ2-3	many	TRBV28
CASSYPGNEQFF	TGTGCCAGCAGTTATCCGGGGAATGAGCAGTTCTTC	NA	TRBJ2-1	NA	TRBV6-2/TRBV6-3
CASSKPCRDGGHYGYTF	TGTGCCAGCAGCAAACCATGCCGGGACGGGGGACACTATGGCTACACCTTC	NA	TRBJ1-2	many	TRBV21-1
CASSLTFDTEAFF	TGTGCCAGCAGTTTAACGTTCGACACTGAAGCTTTCTTT	NA	TRBJ1-1	many	TRBV27
CSVERGGEETQYF	TGCAGCGTTGAGAGAGGGGGCGAAGAGACCCAGTACTTC	TRBD1	TRBJ2-5	many	TRBV29-1
CASSIDVTDTQYF	TGTGCCAGCAGCATTGACGTCACAGATACGCAGTATTTT	NA	TRBJ2-3	many	TRBV5-5
CSAGSHVGGGEKLFF	TGCAGTGCCGGCTCCCACGTTGGGGGAGGTGAAAAACTGTTTTTT	NA	TRBJ1-4	many	TRBV20-1
CASSQDRLAGGSYEQYF	TGCGCCAGCAGCCAAGACCGGCTAGCGGGGGGCTCCTACGAGCAGTACTTC	TRBD2	TRBJ2-7	many	TRBV4-1
CASSINGGAANTGELFF	TGTGCCAGTAGTATAAACGGAGGGGCCGCGAACACCGGGGAGCTGTTTTTT	NA	TRBJ2-2	few	TRBV19
CASSLWYPGRGEKLFF	TGTGCCAGCAGCTTGTGGTACCCGGGACGGGGCGAAAAACTGTTTTTT	NA	TRBJ1-4	many	TRBV5-6
CASSFSNRGSNQPQHF	TGTGCCAGCAGCTTTTCGAACAGGGGTAGCAATCAGCCCCAGCATTTT	TRBD1	TRBJ1-5	many	TRBV5-8
CAIAQLSSYNEQFF	TGTGCCATCGCCCAGCTCAGCTCCTACAATGAGCAGTTCTTC	NA	TRBJ2-1	many	TRBV10-3
CSARSSGGNQPQHF	TGCAGTGCTAGATCGTCAGGGGGCAATCAGCCCCAGCATTTT	NA	TRBJ1-5	many	TRBV20-1
CASSLERSTDTQYF	TGCGCCAGCAGCTTGGAACGAAGCACAGATACGCAGTATTTT	NA	TRBJ2-3	medium-sized	TRBV5-1
CASSYSSRGTQPQHF	TGTGCCAGCAGTTACTCGTCCCGGGGAACTCAGCCCCAGCATTTT	NA	TRBJ1-5	many	TRBV6-5
CASSLGPQRGPSTDTQYF	TGCGCCAGCAGCTTGGGCCCCCAGCGGGGGCCAAGCACAGATACGCAGTATTTT	TRBD2	TRBJ2-3	many	TRBV5-1
CASSPDNWSGELFF	TGTGCCAGCAGCCCGGACAATTGGAGCGGGGAGCTGTTTTTT	NA	TRBJ2-2	many	TRBV9
CASSTRTRETQYF	TGTGCCAGCAGTACTAGGACGCGAGAGACCCAGTACTTC	NA	TRBJ2-5	many	TRBV6-5
CARYRRWDNSTLNF	TGCGCCAGGTACCGGCGCTGGGATAATTCAACCCTCAACTTT	NA	TRBJ1-6	NA	TRBV5-1
CASSPLTGSSYNEQFF	TGTGCCAGCTCACCACTTACAGGGAGCTCCTACAATGAGCAGTTCTTC	NA	TRBJ2-1	NA	TRBV18
CSARVTYNEQFF	TGCAGTGCCCGGGTTACCTACAATGAGCAGTTCTTC	NA	TRBJ2-1	many	TRBV20-1
CASSLGGGSTGTQYF	TGTGCCAGCAGCTTGGGTGGCGGCTCCACCGGTACGCAGTATTTT	NA	TRBJ2-3	many	TRBV5-5
CASSFYKGNTGELFF	TGTGCCAGCAGCTTCTACAAGGGAAACACCGGGGAGCTGTTTTTT	NA	TRBJ2-2	many	TRBV5-5
CSVVASGITDTQYF	TGCAGCGTTGTAGCTAGCGGTATCACAGATACGCAGTATTTT	TRBD2	TRBJ2-3	many	TRBV29-1
CSARAAGGPGNEQFF	TGCAGTGCTAGAGCAGCGGGGGGGCCAGGTAATGAGCAGTTCTTC	TRBD2	TRBJ2-1	many	TRBV20-1
CSQNYNYGYTF	TGCAGTCAAAACTATAACTATGGCTACACCTTC	NA	TRBJ1-2	many	TRBV20-1
CASSLGSFGELFF	TGTGCCAGCAGCTTAGGGTCATTCGGGGAGCTGTTTTTT	NA	TRBJ2-2	many	TRBV7-8
CSINWGRLTDTQYF	TGCAGCATAAACTGGGGTCGCCTAACAGATACGCAGTATTTT	NA	TRBJ2-3	many	TRBV29-1
CASSYRLAGIDTQYF	TGTGCCAGCAGTTACAGACTAGCGGGGATAGATACGCAGTATTTT	TRBD2	TRBJ2-3	many	TRBV6-6
CAISESAHSNQPQHF	TGTGCCATCAGTGAGTCAGCGCATAGCAATCAGCCCCAGCATTTT	NA	TRBJ1-5	NA	TRBV10-3
CASSYRGSGHGYTF	TGTGCCAGCAGTTACAGGGGGTCAGGTCATGGCTACACCTTC	TRBD1	TRBJ1-2	many	TRBV12-3/TRBV12-4
CASSLTTETQYF	TGTGCCAGCAGCTTAACGACGGAGACCCAGTACTTC	NA	TRBJ2-5	NA	TRBV7-2
CASSERGQQTYNEQFF	TGTGCCAGCAGTGAACGCGGACAACAAACGTACAATGAGCAGTTCTTC	NA	TRBJ2-1	many	TRBV28
CASSRPGGDRFYEQYF	TGTGCCAGCAGCCGCCCGGGGGGGGACAGGTTTTACGAGCAGTACTTC	NA	TRBJ2-7	many	TRBV5-6